These 9 T cell receptor beta chains originate from one sample sequenced in a study of control samples from healthy donors and cancer patients. Produced via immunoSEQ multiplex PCR; TCRdb's table is partial and in-frame only. The sample holds 70,000 to 95,000 clones; approximately 93% are singletons and the top ten take 0.85% to 1%. The sequenced sample consisted of blood. These receptors were taken from a woman aged 25 to 45 in good health.

J is TRBJ2-7 and V is TRBV7-3; 11 bases fit TRBD2. Looked up from germline, CDR1 is SGHTA and CDR2 is FQGTGA. The CDR3 has 16 residues. The junction had 2 bases not matched to a gene; V was cut back by 1 base and J by 0 bases. CDR3 region: CASSLRTSGSSYEQYF. In DNA form, the CDR3 reads TGTGCCAGCAGCTTAAGAACTAGCGGGAGCTCCTACGAGCAGTACTTC.

This clone has just one count. J is TRBJ1-5 and V is TRBV28; 8 bases are a match to TRBD1. The CDR3 sequence is 15 residues long. Per the germline V gene, CDR1 is MDHEN and CDR2 is SYDVKM. V lost 10 bases, J lost 1 base, and 9 bases stayed unmatched. The CDR3 sequence: CATSRGTGSNQPQHF. The CDR3 region has the DNA TGTGCCACCAGCCGGGGGACAGGCAGCAATCAGCCCCAGCATTTT.

The J gene is TRBJ2-2, the V gene TRBV10-1; no definite D call. Germline V gene sequence: CDR1 WNHNN, CDR2 SYGVQD (reference sequence). The CDR3 has 15 amino acids. Trimming shortened V by 0 bases and J by 5 bases, and 10 bases separated the two germline ends. CDR3 in DNA: TGCGCCAGCAGTGAGTCTGGCAGACTTACCGGGGAGCTGTTTTTT. It is translated as CASSESGRLTGELFF.

The chain couples TRBV29-1 to TRBJ1-2, with a tentative D call TRBD1 (5 bases). CDR3 length equals 13 residues. From germline, CDR1 is SQVTM and CDR2 ANQGSEA. Trimming stripped 8 bases from V and 2 bases from J, with 15 bases between. The CDR3 region has the DNA TGCAGCTCGCTCCGGGACGACAACTATGGCTACACCTTC. Translated: CSSLRDDNYGYTF.

CDR3 residues: CAISQPTGGDTIYF. The CDR3 DNA is TGTGCCATCAGCCAACCGACAGGCGGGGACACCATATATTTT. The chain uses TRBV10-3 and TRBJ1-3; possibly TRBD1 for D (6 bases). Germline CDR1 reads ENHRY; CDR2 reads SYGVKD. This CDR3 has 14 amino acids. Between the trimmed V and J ends, which lost 6 bases and 8 bases, there was a span of 17 bases.

V and J are TRBV3-1 (or the pseudogene TRBV3-2) and TRBJ1-3, with D unclear. V shed 1 base and J shed 2 bases, with 15 bases lying between them. The CDR3 contains 17 residues. Germline V CDR1 and CDR2: LGHDT, YNNKEL (reference sequence). CDR3 protein: CASSQASSLSTGNTIYF. Here the CDR3 DNA reads TGTGCCAGCAGCCAAGCTTCAAGCCTCTCCACTGGAAACACCATATATTTT.

This clone was picked up one time. The rearrangement uses TRBV24-1 and TRBJ2-5; the match to TRBD1 covers 8 bases. The V gene's germline CDR1 is KGHDR and CDR2 SFDVKD. The ends lost 6 bases at V and 8 bases at J; junction bases unmatched: 7. This CDR3 contains 13 residues. CDR3 residues: CATSSGQVRTQYF. The DNA of the CDR3 is TGTGCCACCAGTTCGGGACAGGTCCGTACCCAGTACTTC.

The rearrangement joins TRBV6-1 to TRBJ1-5; 8 nucleotides agree with TRBD1. With 1 base clipped from V and 6 bases from J, the junction kept 8 bases outside the gene matches. The germline V gene has CDR1 MNHNS and CDR2 SASEGT. The CDR3 totals 16 residues. CDR3: CASSEGGQGGRQPQHF. In DNA form, the CDR3 reads TGTGCCAGCAGTGAAGGAGGACAGGGAGGTCGTCAGCCCCAGCATTTT.

The chain joins TRBV18 to TRBJ1-2; tentative D call: TRBD1 (5 bases). V gave up 3 bases and J gave up 5 bases, with 13 bases separating them. The CDR3 spans 14 residues. The V gene's germline CDR1 is KGHSH and CDR2 LQKENI. CDR3 DNA sequence: TGTGCCAGCTCACCCCGGAGCGGGGGTTATGGCTACACCTTC. Translated: CASSPRSGGYGYTF. The full variable domain, completed using reference TRBV18 and TRBJ1-2, is NAGVMQNPRHLVRRRGQEARLRCSPMKGHSHVYWYRQLPEEGLKFMVYLQKENIIDESGMPKERFSAEFPKEGPSILRIQQVVRGDSAAYFCASSPRSGGYGYTFGSGTRLTVV.